Listed below are T cell receptor beta chains from one sample, sequenced in a study of T-cell reconstitution after alpha-beta-depleted transplantation in children. TCRdb re-called the PCR reads with MiXCR, one entry per CDR3 protein. This table has about 460,000 distinct CDR3 sequences, approximately 12% appearing once. This material consisted of PBMCs from the stem cell graft donor, taken from the stem cell graft. These receptors came from a human donor who donated a stem cell graft to a child with combined immunodeficiency. CDR3s include the opening cysteine and the closing phenylalanine or tryptophan. Each record gives: clone size, V gene, J gene, D gene, CDR3 DNA, CDR3 protein. A D gene is named only where the DNA matches it firmly. For some rows the clone size is stated as once, few or many, or as a class when expanded; others skip it.

>many|TRBV12-3/TRBV12-4|TRBJ1-6|TRBD1
TGTGCCAGCAGTTCCGACAGGGTTTCACCCCTCCACTTT
CASSSDRVSPLHF
>NA|TRBV20-1|TRBJ2-7|TRBD2
TGCAGTGCCACCTACGGGACTAGCGGGAAGTACGAGCAGTACTTC
CSATYGTSGKYEQYF
>many|TRBV24-1|TRBJ2-1|TRBD1
TGTGCCACCAGTGAAAAGGGACAGGGCTACTACAATGAGCAGTTCTTC
CATSEKGQGYYNEQFF
>NA|TRBV7-3|TRBJ1-1|NA
TGTGCCAGCAGCTCTCAGGGAAGGGGGACTGAAGCTTTCTTT
CASSSQGRGTEAFF
>NA|TRBV7-2|TRBJ1-4|NA
TGTGCCAGCAGCCCCGGACAGAATGAAAAACTGTTTTTT
CASSPGQNEKLFF
>NA|TRBV15|TRBJ2-3|NA
TGTGCCACCAGCAGAGATCGGTGGAGGGAAAGCACAGATACGCAGTATTTT
CATSRDRWRESTDTQYF
>few|TRBV5-1|TRBJ2-7|TRBD2
TGCGCCAGCACTGGGCTAGCGGGGGGTTACGAGCAGTACTTC
CASTGLAGGYEQYF
>many|TRBV25-1|TRBJ2-1|NA
TGTGCCAGCAGTGTAGTCTCTCTGTCTAGCGTCCACAATGAGCAGTTCTTC
CASSVVSLSSVHNEQFF
>NA|TRBV12-3/TRBV12-4|TRBJ2-3|TRBD2
TGTGCCAGCAGTCTGGGACTAGCGGGACTTAGCACAGATACGCAGTATTTT
CASSLGLAGLSTDTQYF
>NA|TRBV7-7|TRBJ2-2|TRBD2
TGTGCTAGCAGCTTATCTCTTGGCCTAGCGGGGGGGCCAAACACCGGGGAGCTGTTTTTT
CASSLSLGLAGGPNTGELFF
>many|TRBV12-3/TRBV12-4|TRBJ2-3|TRBD2
TGTGCCAGCAGTCCTGGGACTAGCGGGAGGGATACGCAGTATTTT
CASSPGTSGRDTQYF
>few|TRBV20-1|TRBJ1-1|TRBD1
TGCAGTGCTACCTCGACAGGGGAGCTTACCGTGCGTGAAGCTTTCTTT
CSATSTGELTVREAFF
>few|TRBV7-9|TRBJ2-1|TRBD2
TGTGCCATAAATCGGGGGGGCTCCTACAATGAGCAGTTCTTC
CAINRGGSYNEQFF
>many|TRBV6-2/TRBV6-3|TRBJ2-7|NA
TGTGCCAGCAAGGACTCCTTGAGCTCCTACGAGCAGTACTTC
CASKDSLSSYEQYF
>NA|TRBV7-3|TRBJ2-7|NA
TGTGCCAGCAGCTTCGACGGCAGGGGAAACGAGCAGTACTTC
CASSFDGRGNEQYF
>many|TRBV5-1|TRBJ1-6|NA
TGCGCCAGCAGCTTGGATGGTTCACCCCTCCACTTT
CASSLDGSPLHF
>many|TRBV25-1|TRBJ2-1|NA
TGTGCCAGCCTGTTCCCTCGGAGAAAATGGTGCAATGAGCAGTTCTTC
CASLFPRRKWCNEQFF
>many|TRBV7-9|TRBJ2-7|TRBD1
TGTGCCAGCAGCTCGCAGGGGGCGGACGAGCAGTACTTC
CASSSQGADEQYF
>many|TRBV6-5|TRBJ1-3|NA
TGTGCCAGCAGTTACTGGATTTACAGGGTAGTCCGGTCTGGAAACACCATATATTTT
CASSYWIYRVVRSGNTIYF
>few|TRBV7-9|TRBJ2-3|TRBD1
TGTGCCAGCAGCCGACAGACGACAGGGATCACAGATACGCAGTATTTT
CASSRQTTGITDTQYF
>NA|TRBV15|TRBJ2-7|NA
TGTGCCACCAGCAGAGAGGTAGCCACAGGGAACGAGCAGTACTTC
CATSREVATGNEQYF
>many|TRBV7-2|TRBJ2-3|TRBD2
TGTGCCAGCAGCTCCTGGCTAGCGGAGACAGATACGCAGTATTTT
CASSSWLAETDTQYF
>many|TRBV5-6|TRBJ2-7|NA
TGTGCCAGCAGCTTGGGATTCGGCGAGCAGTACTTC
CASSLGFGEQYF
>NA|TRBV7-2|TRBJ2-7|NA
TGTGCCAGCAGCTTAAATCCCATTTACGAGCAGTACTTC
CASSLNPIYEQYF
>NA|TRBV4-3|TRBJ1-3|NA
TGCGCCAGCAGCCAAGGGATCCGTTTTGGAAACACCATATATTTT
CASSQGIRFGNTIYF
>many|TRBV6-2/TRBV6-3|TRBJ1-5|NA
TGTGCCAGCAGTTACTCGGGCCAAGTTTCGCAGCCCCAGCATTTT
CASSYSGQVSQPQHF
>NA|TRBV7-6|TRBJ2-7|NA
TGTGCCAGCAGCTTAGATACAGTCGAGCAGTACTTC
CASSLDTVEQYF
>few|TRBV12-3/TRBV12-4|TRBJ2-3|NA
TGTGCCAGCAGTTTTGGAGGGACCACAGATACGCAGTATTTT
CASSFGGTTDTQYF
>few|TRBV12-3/TRBV12-4|TRBJ2-7|NA
TGTGCCAGCAGTTTCACTTTCCGGGGCGAGCAGTACTTC
CASSFTFRGEQYF
>many|TRBV12-3/TRBV12-4|TRBJ1-1|TRBD1
TGTGCCAGCAGTTTTGGGAGGGGGCGCGTGAGCCGTAACACTGAAGCTTTCTTT
CASSFGRGRVSRNTEAFF
>NA|TRBV28|TRBJ1-1|TRBD1
TGTGCCAGCAGAGGGACAGACCCCACTGAAGCTTTCTTT
CASRGTDPTEAFF
>many|TRBV6-5|TRBJ1-2|TRBD1
TGTGCCAGCAGTTACGCCGGGACAGGGGCCTATGGCTACACCTTC
CASSYAGTGAYGYTF
>NA|TRBV4-3|TRBJ2-5|NA
TGCGCCAGCAGCCAAGATATAGGGAGGGGGCAAGAGACCCAGTACTTC
CASSQDIGRGQETQYF
>few|TRBV10-3|TRBJ1-5|NA
TGTGCCATCAGTGAGTCCGAGGAAGTAGCAGGACAGCCCCAGCATTTT
CAISESEEVAGQPQHF
>few|TRBV12-3/TRBV12-4|TRBJ2-3|NA
TGTGCCAGCAGTTTTTTGAATAGCGGCACAGATACGCAGTATTTT
CASSFLNSGTDTQYF
>few|TRBV11-3|TRBJ1-3|NA
TGTGCCAGCAGCACCAGATACTCTGGAAACACCATATATTTT
CASSTRYSGNTIYF
>many|TRBV9|TRBJ2-3|NA
TGTGCCAGCAGCGTTACACCGGGAGCCACAGATACGCAGTATTTT
CASSVTPGATDTQYF
>few|TRBV9|TRBJ2-7|TRBD2
TGTGCCAGCAGCCCACTCGGGGGGGCTTCCCAGTACGAGCAGTACTTC
CASSPLGGASQYEQYF
>few|TRBV12-3/TRBV12-4|TRBJ1-6|NA
TGTGCCAGCAGTTTAGGAGCGCCCGGTTCACCCCTCCACTTT
CASSLGAPGSPLHF
>few|TRBV9|TRBJ1-6|NA
TGTGCCAGCAGCGTAGGTGGGGGGTTCGGTAATTCACCCCTCCACTTT
CASSVGGGFGNSPLHF
>many|TRBV15|TRBJ1-2|TRBD1
TGTGCCACCAGCATCAACAGGGGGCCCTCCGGGTATGGCTACACCTTC
CATSINRGPSGYGYTF
>NA|TRBV20-1|TRBJ2-1|NA
TGCAGTGCTAGAAACCCCCCTGACACTGGTGTCTTCGAGCAGTTCTTC
CSARNPPDTGVFEQFF
>NA|TRBV5-1|TRBJ2-7|NA
TGCGCCAGCACATCCTCGGGGAGGACGGGTGAGCAGTACTTC
CASTSSGRTGEQYF
>NA|TRBV7-2|TRBJ2-7|TRBD2
TGTGCCAGCAGCCCCGCTAGGACTAGCGGCTCCTACGAGCAGTACTTC
CASSPARTSGSYEQYF